The rows below give T cell receptor beta chains drawn from one sample of a study of T cells in Graves' hyperthyroidism and ophthalmopathy. In TCRdb, the multiplex PCR reads were re-called with MiXCR into one record per CDR3 protein. The profile shows some 490,000 distinct CDR3 sequences, under 25% of them singletons. Material: blood. The receptors were gathered from a woman in her seventies with Graves' ophthalmopathy. Both conserved end residues are part of each CDR3. Clone size is stated in some rows and not others, as once, few, many or a class when expanded.

abundance,v_gene,CDR3aa
few,TRBV4-2,CASSQDSGLAGETQYF
.,TRBV6-2/TRBV6-3,CASSYEVAQGRGFNVDEQYF
many,TRBV28,CASSLNQMPYEQYF
.,TRBV5-5,CASSPLAGGHRSTDTQYF
few,TRBV12-3/TRBV12-4,CASGTGRGTEAFF
.,TRBV19,CASSPYGRQGVTDTQYF
.,TRBV5-1,CASSLGGGLDEQFF
.,TRBV6-2/TRBV6-3,CASRDRRLEPQHF
many,TRBV27,CASSRGGTQYF
many,TRBV11-2,CASSLEFTGTVSYNEQFF
.,TRBV6-5,CASSYLTANTEAFF
.,TRBV12-3/TRBV12-4,CASSSRRSGANVLTF
many,TRBV6-1,CASRTGTSGNTGELFF
many,TRBV7-3,CASSIDSDREQFF
.,TRBV19,CASSKGLAGGPADTQYF
many,TRBV7-9,CASSSGQRMVGYTF
.,TRBV20-1,CSAKIPSASGSVNEQFF